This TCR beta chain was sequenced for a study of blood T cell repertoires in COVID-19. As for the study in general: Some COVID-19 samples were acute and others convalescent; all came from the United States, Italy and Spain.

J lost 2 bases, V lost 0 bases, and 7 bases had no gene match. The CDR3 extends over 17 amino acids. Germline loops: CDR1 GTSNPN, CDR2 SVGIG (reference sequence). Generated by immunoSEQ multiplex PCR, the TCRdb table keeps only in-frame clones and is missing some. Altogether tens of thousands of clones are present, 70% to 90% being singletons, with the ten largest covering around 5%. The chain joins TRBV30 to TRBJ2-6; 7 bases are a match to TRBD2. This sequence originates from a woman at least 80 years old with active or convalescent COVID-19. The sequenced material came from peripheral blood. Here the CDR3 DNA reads TGTGCCTGGAGTGTACTGCGTACTAGCGCTGGGGCCAACGTCCTGACTTTC. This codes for CAWSVLRTSAGANVLTF.